This T cell receptor beta chain appears in the sequencing data of a study of T cell responses to AZD1222 COVID-19 vaccine. The repertoire was sequenced with immunoSEQ multiplex PCR; TCRdb's copy has only in-frame clones and lacks some. The sample has more than 85,000 clones, roughly nine tenths seen once; the top ten hold about 1.6%. Worth noting for this clone: Its specificity is unknown.

Broader study findings: Baseline seropositivity characterized only a handful of AZD1222 recipients. Donors skewed white British and female; clonal diversity was possibly underestimated. Researchers took repertoire samples only after the peak T cell response had come. Across the whole spike, CD4 TCRs peaked at regions 160-218 and 743-854.

Germline loops: CDR1 LGHDT, CDR2 YNNKEL (reference sequence). V was trimmed by 3 bases and J by 0 bases, leaving 15 bases between them. CDR3 length: 16 residues. The sequenced sample was peripheral blood, obtained on day 0 of AZD1222 vaccination. The TCR sequence derives from an adult in good health. The V and J genes are TRBV3-1 (or the pseudogene TRBV3-2) and TRBJ2-7; D is possibly TRBD1 (5 bases). The CDR3 DNA reads TGTGCCAGCAGCCATACCTCAGGGTCAATCTCCTACGAGCAGTACTTC. Translation gives CASSHTSGSISYEQYF.